The clone carrying this T cell receptor beta chain was counted between two and nine times. Its cognate antigen is unknown. The record originates from a study of T-cell memory formation after mild COVID-19. TCRdb reprocessed the 5' RACE reads with MiXCR, giving one entry per CDR3 protein. The table lists hundreds of thousands of distinct CDR3 sequences, around 15% of them singletons. Study-level points and caveats: Whereas later expanders leaned CD4+, clones contracting day 15 to 85 showed a balanced CD4/CD8 makeup.

There are 15 residues in the CDR3. The junction had 8 bases not matched to a gene; V was cut back by 7 bases and J by 4 bases. This receptor was identified in an adult woman who had mild COVID-19 (a few samples of this study predate the infection). Cell type and time point are not known. The rearrangement links TRBV12-3 or TRBV12-4 to TRBJ1-5; TRBD1 aligns across 9 bases. The sequenced sample was PBMCs or a T cell subset sorted from them (not recorded which). The CDR3 DNA follows: TGTGCCAGCACCCTGGGACAGGGCCTAAATCAGCCCCAGCATTTT. It encodes CASTLGQGLNQPQHF.